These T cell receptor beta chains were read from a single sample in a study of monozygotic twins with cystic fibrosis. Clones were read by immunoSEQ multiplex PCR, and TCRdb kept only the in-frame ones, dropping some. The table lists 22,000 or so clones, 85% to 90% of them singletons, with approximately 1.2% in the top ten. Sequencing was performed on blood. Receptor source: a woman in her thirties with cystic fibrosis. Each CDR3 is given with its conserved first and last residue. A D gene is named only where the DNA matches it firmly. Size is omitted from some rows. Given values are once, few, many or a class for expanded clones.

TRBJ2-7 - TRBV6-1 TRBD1 CASKTGFGYEQYF TGTGCCAGCAAGACAGGGTTTGGTTACGAGCAGTACTTC
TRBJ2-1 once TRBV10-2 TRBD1 CASTRDSAYNEQFF TGCGCCAGCACCCGGGACAGTGCCTACAATGAGCAGTTCTTC
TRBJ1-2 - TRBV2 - CAARPGQIYGYTF TGTGCCGCCCGCCCCGGGCAGATCTATGGCTACACCTTC
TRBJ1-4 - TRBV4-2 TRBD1 CASSLVRPGQGFTNEKLFF TGTGCCAGCAGCCTAGTTCGCCCGGGACAGGGGTTCACTAATGAAAAACTGTTTTTT
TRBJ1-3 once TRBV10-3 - CAISDATTPGNTIYF TGTGCCATCAGTGACGCGACCACCCCTGGAAACACCATATATTTT
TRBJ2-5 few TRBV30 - CAWSVSAVTSETQYF TGTGCCTGGAGTGTATCCGCAGTTACATCTGAGACCCAGTACTTC
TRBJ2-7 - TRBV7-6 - CASSLATGELYYEQYF TGTGCCAGCAGCTTAGCGACAGGCGAACTTTACTACGAGCAGTACTTC
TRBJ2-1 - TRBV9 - CASSRIAVPYNEQFF TGTGCCAGCAGCCGTATAGCGGTACCTTACAATGAGCAGTTCTTC
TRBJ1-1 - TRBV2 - CASIPESWTNTEAFF TGTGCCAGCATCCCCGAAAGCTGGACCAACACTGAAGCTTTCTTT
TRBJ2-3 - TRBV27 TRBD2 CASSASGDTTDTQYF TGTGCCAGCAGTGCTAGCGGGGACACCACAGATACGCAGTATTTT
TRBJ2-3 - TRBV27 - CASSWGFDADTQYF TGTGCCAGCAGTTGGGGGTTTGACGCAGATACGCAGTATTTT
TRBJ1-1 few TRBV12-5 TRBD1 CASVGQVNTEAFF TGTGCTAGCGTTGGACAGGTGAACACTGAAGCTTTCTTT
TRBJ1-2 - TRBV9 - CASSAGRQGTFYTF TGTGCCAGCAGCGCCGGACGGCAGGGGACTTTCTACACCTTC
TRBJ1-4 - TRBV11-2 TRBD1 CASSRGTAGEKLFF TGTGCCAGCAGCCGTGGGACAGCGGGTGAAAAACTGTTTTTT
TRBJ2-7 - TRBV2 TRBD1 CASRGAGGSYEQYF TGTGCCAGCAGGGGGGCAGGGGGCTCCTACGAGCAGTACTTC
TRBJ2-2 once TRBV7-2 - CASSLVLTNTGELFF TGTGCCAGCAGCTTAGTACTTACTAACACCGGGGAGCTGTTTTTT
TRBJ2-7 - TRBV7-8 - CASSLGSGDEQYF TGTGCCAGCAGCTTAGGGTCCGGTGACGAGCAGTACTTC
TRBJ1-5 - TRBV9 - CASSVEASNQPQHF TGTGCCAGCAGCGTAGAAGCTAGCAATCAGCCCCAGCATTTT
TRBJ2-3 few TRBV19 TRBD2 CASSVSGTSGSWGLDTQYF TGTGCCAGTAGTGTGTCCGGGACTAGCGGGAGTTGGGGACTAGATACGCAGTATTTT
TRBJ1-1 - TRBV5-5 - CASSPVAGNTEAFF TGTGCCAGCAGCCCGGTGGCGGGTAACACTGAAGCTTTCTTT
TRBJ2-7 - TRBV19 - CASSMRGTTYEQYF TGTGCCAGTAGTATGAGGGGGACAACCTACGAGCAGTACTTC
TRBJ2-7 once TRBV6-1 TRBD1 CASSVARDSPEDEQYF TGTGCCAGCAGTGTAGCCCGGGACAGTCCGGAAGACGAGCAGTACTTC
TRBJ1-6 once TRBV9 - CASSVGRQSTNSPLHF TGTGCCAGCAGCGTAGGGCGACAGTCAACGAATTCACCCCTCCACTTT
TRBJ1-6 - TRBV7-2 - CASSLNEGSNSPLHF TGTGCCAGCAGCTTAAATGAGGGCAGTAATTCACCCCTCCACTTT
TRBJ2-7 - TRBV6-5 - CASSYFTGSNYEQYF TGTGCCAGCAGTTACTTCACCGGGAGCAACTACGAGCAGTACTTC
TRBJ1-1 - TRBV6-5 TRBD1 CASGDRNTEAFF TGTGCCAGCGGGGACAGGAACACTGAAGCTTTCTTT